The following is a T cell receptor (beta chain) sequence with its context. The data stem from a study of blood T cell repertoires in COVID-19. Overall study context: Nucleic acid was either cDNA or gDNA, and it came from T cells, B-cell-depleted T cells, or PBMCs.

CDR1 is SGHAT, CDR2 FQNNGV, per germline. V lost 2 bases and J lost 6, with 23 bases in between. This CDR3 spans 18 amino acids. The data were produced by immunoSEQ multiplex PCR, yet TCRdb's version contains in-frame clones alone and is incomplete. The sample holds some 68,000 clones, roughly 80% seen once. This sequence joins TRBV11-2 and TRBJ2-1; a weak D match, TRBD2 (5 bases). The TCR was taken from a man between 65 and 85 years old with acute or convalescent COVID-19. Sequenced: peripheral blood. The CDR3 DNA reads TGTGCCAGCAGCTTAATGATGAGGGTGAGGTTTCGTCGCAATGAGCAGTTCTTC. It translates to CASSLMMRVRFRRNEQFF. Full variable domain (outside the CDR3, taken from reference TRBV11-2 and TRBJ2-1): EAGVAQSPRYKIIEKRQSVAFWCNPISGHATLYWYQQILGQGPKLLIQFQNNGVVDDSQLPKDRFSAERLKGVDSTLKIQPAKLEDSAVYLCASSLMMRVRFRRNEQFFGPGTRLTVL.